These 14 T cell receptor beta chains were all obtained from the same sample, sequenced in a study of CXCR3-negative and CXCR3-positive naive CD8 T cells. Study-wide results and caveats: CXCR3-positive naive cells carried more hydrophobic TRB CDR3s than CXCR3-negative naive cells did.

Preparation of TRB cDNA libraries relied on 5' RACE carrying UMI labels. TCRdb derives one entry per CDR3 protein from the 5' RACE reads, leaving out DNA. The listing contains several thousand distinct CDR3 sequences. Their antigens remain unidentified. Input material: naive CXCR3+ CD8+ T cells from blood. As to subset: CD45RO-CCR7+CD27+CD95- naive CD8+ T cells expressing CXCR3 (TNR3+). Every receptor here comes from a human donor in good health. Some clones in this sample may be carry-over from other donors' samples.

V and J are TRBV7-9 and TRBJ2-3. Germline V gene data show CDR1 as SEHNR and CDR2 as FQNEAQ (reference sequence). The CDR3 has 15 amino acids. The CDR3 is CASSLTLTDQHTQYF.

The chain recombines TRBV3-1 with TRBJ2-3; with no DNA, the TCRdb D assignment of TRBD1 cannot be verified. The germline gives CDR1 LGHDT, CDR2 YNNKEL (reference sequence). This CDR3 has 16 amino acids. CDR3 region: CASSRPLRGLADTQYF.

This chain connects TRBV28 to TRBJ2-1. Germline CDR1 and CDR2: MDHEN and SYDVKM. This CDR3 contains 15 residues. The CDR3 spells CASSLLGSSYNEQFF.

By frequency, this clonotype registers medium-sized. The chain recombines TRBV7-9 with TRBJ2-3; TCRdb calls TRBD2, which cannot be checked without DNA. This CDR3 is built from 14 residues. CDR1 SEHNR and CDR2 FQNEAQ come from the germline V gene (reference sequence). The CDR3 here is CASSPPVVADTQYF.

The rearrangement links TRBV29-1 to TRBJ1-2; TCRdb reports TRBD1, a call that lacks DNA to check it against. The CDR3 covers 13 residues. Germline V gene data show CDR1 as SQVTM and CDR2 as ANQGSEA. CDR3 sequence reads: CSVRDIVNYGYTF.

By frequency, this clonotype is medium-sized. J is TRBJ2-1 and V is TRBV12-3 or TRBV12-4. The CDR3 length is 14 residues. The CDR3 is CASSLATSVNEQFF.

The rearrangement uses TRBV28 and TRBJ2-7; without DNA, the TCRdb call of TRBD1 cannot be checked. The CDR3 sequence is 14 residues long. The V gene's germline CDR1 is MDHEN and CDR2 SYDVKM. CDR3 region: CASSFRGLSYEQYF.

This clonotype is labeled medium-sized (0.01 to 0.1%) based on frequency. The chain joins TRBV7-6 to TRBJ2-1; TCRdb reports TRBD2, a call that lacks DNA to check it against. The germline V gene encodes CDR1 SGHVS and CDR2 FNYEAQ. The CDR3 length is 15 residues. The CDR3 reads CASSLVSGINNEQFF. The variable domain in full, with the rest retrieved from reference TRBV7-6 and TRBJ2-1, is GAGVSQSPRYKVTKRGQDVALRCDPISGHVSLYWYRQALGQGPEFLTYFNYEAQQDKSGLPNDRFSAERPEGSISTLTIQRTEQRDSAMYRCASSLVSGINNEQFFGPGTRLTVL.

Measured by frequency, this clonotype is medium-sized. This chain links TRBV20-1 with TRBJ2-5; the TCRdb D gene call, TRBD2, has no DNA to confirm it. Per the germline V gene, CDR1 is DFQATT and CDR2 is SNEGSKA (reference sequence). The length of the CDR3 is 13 residues. This chain's CDR3 is CSARLVDGETQYF.

This clonotype is deemed medium-sized by its frequency. The J gene is TRBJ1-1, the V gene TRBV11-2. The germline gives CDR1 SGHAT, CDR2 FQNNGV. The CDR3 consists of 16 residues. The CDR3 is CASSFGRSVMNTEAFF.

V usage is TRBV28 and J usage is TRBJ1-2. Germline values: CDR1 MDHEN, CDR2 SYDVKM. The length of the CDR3 is 13 residues. The CDR3 loop is CASSHKVLYGYTF.

This clonotype registers medium-sized by frequency. The CDR3 sequence is CAISEPDRNEQFF. This chain joins TRBV10-3 and TRBJ2-1; the TCRdb D gene call, TRBD1, has no DNA to confirm it. CDR1 ENHRY and CDR2 SYGVKD come from the germline V gene. The CDR3 extends over 13 amino acids.

In terms of frequency, this clonotype is medium-sized. This rearrangement joins TRBV29-1 to TRBJ1-2. CDR3 length: 16 amino acids. Germline CDR1 and CDR2: SQVTM and ANQGSEA. The CDR3 region is CSVEWTVINSGYGYTF.

Its frequency marks this clonotype as medium-sized. The rearrangement joins TRBV4-2 to TRBJ1-2; TCRdb selects TRBD1, and the lack of DNA leaves this call unchecked. CDR1 LGHNA and CDR2 YNFKEQ come from the germline V gene. The CDR3 covers 14 residues. The CDR3 region is CASSQADRESGYTF.